This T cell receptor (beta chain) was identified during a study of monozygotic twins with cystic fibrosis. For the study at large: Approximately 3 micrograms of fragmented DNA underwent about 14 PCR cycles for library preparation.

Repertoires were generated with immunoSEQ multiplex PCR, while TCRdb's copy carries only in-frame clones and drops some. Counted here are 18,000 or so clones, more than 80% occurring once; the ten biggest clones make up 1.5% to 2%. General study points: Median Simpson clonality of approximately 0.0088 suggested naive T cells predominated. Monozygotic CF twin pairs shared significantly more nucleotide-identical clonotypes than unrelated CF individuals did.

The CDR3 extends over 16 amino acids. Trimming cost V 2 bases and J 5 bases; bases outside gene matches: 8. The germline gives CDR1 SGHVS, CDR2 FQNEAQ. With regard to this clone: Its antigen is unidentified.

This TCR was sampled from a girl aged 2 to 10 with cystic fibrosis. V usage is TRBV7-8 and J usage is TRBJ2-1; the match to TRBD1 covers 8 bases. Sequenced sample: blood. CDR3 bases: TGTGCCAGCAGCTTAAATACAGGGGGTCTCGACAATGAGCAGTTCTTC. Translation: CASSLNTGGLDNEQFF. Drawing the rest from reference TRBV7-8 and TRBJ2-1, the complete variable domain is GAGVSQSPRYKVAKRGQDVALRCDPISGHVSLFWYQQALGQGPEFLTYFQNEAQLDKSGLPSDRFFAERPEGSVSTLKIQRTQQEDSAVYLCASSLNTGGLDNEQFFGPGTRLTVL.